The rows below give T cell receptor beta chains drawn from one sample of a study of blood T cells in healthy people across ages. TCRdb re-analysed the 5' RACE reads in MiXCR, keeping a single row per CDR3 protein. The profile shows about 1.5 million distinct CDR3 sequences, 42% of them singletons. The specimen sequenced was blood. The receptors come from a woman aged 18-29 years in good health. CDR3s leave out the opening cysteine and the closing phenylalanine or tryptophan. The order of the fields is J gene, V gene, CDR3 protein.

J: TRBJ2-1; V: TRBV7-2; CDR3: AGSFLSNEQF
J: TRBJ1-3; V: TRBV12-3/TRBV12-4; CDR3: ASRKQGSGNTIY
J: TRBJ2-7; V: TRBV29-1; CDR3: SLATGTSSYEQY
J: TRBJ2-1; V: TRBV12-3/TRBV12-4; CDR3: ASSLGLAGGPNDEQF
J: TRBJ1-1; V: TRBV12-3/TRBV12-4; CDR3: ASSKDGQANTEAF
J: TRBJ2-7; V: TRBV15; CDR3: ATSRDRDRGPYEQY
J: TRBJ2-1; V: TRBV2; CDR3: ASSALESSYNEQF
J: TRBJ2-3; V: TRBV5-1; CDR3: ASSSQTSGMDTQY
J: TRBJ2-5; V: TRBV29-1; CDR3: SGGGVQETQY
J: NA; V: TRBV5-1; CDR3: ASSSLPGGGAYEQY
J: TRBJ1-1; V: TRBV10-3; CDR3: AISEPGTAEAF
J: TRBJ2-3; V: TRBV29-1; CDR3: SVERDSYTQY
J: TRBJ2-5; V: TRBV5-1; CDR3: ASSWGQVVETQY
J: TRBJ2-3; V: TRBV5-1; CDR3: ASSLARRPPGRLPDTQY
J: TRBJ2-5; V: TRBV5-1; CDR3: ASSRRWESQETQY
J: TRBJ2-7; V: TRBV11-2; CDR3: ASSGKGANYEQY
J: TRBJ1-1; V: TRBV6-2/TRBV6-3; CDR3: ASSYVAGTEAF
J: TRBJ2-7; V: TRBV5-1; CDR3: ASSRTLSSYEQY
J: TRBJ2-3; V: TRBV2; CDR3: ASRDELRDTQY
J: TRBJ2-7; V: TRBV5-1; CDR3: ASSLDRGLRDEQY
J: TRBJ2-3; V: TRBV29-1; CDR3: SVVQGGTDTQY
J: NA; V: TRBV12-3/TRBV12-4; CDR3: ASYRAGAGPYEQY
J: TRBJ1-1; V: TRBV7-2; CDR3: TSSPPTDREAF
J: TRBJ2-4; V: TRBV6-5; CDR3: ASISLAGGSAY
J: TRBJ1-2; V: TRBV5-1; CDR3: ASSLGGTPANYGYT
J: TRBJ2-7; V: TRBV3-1; CDR3: AISQTGTEYYEQY
J: NA; V: TRBV3-1; CDR3: ASSQTSSSEQY
J: TRBJ1-5; V: TRBV14; CDR3: ASSQLFVSNQPQH
J: TRBJ1-1; V: TRBV10-3; CDR3: AISVEPGQGRMNTEAF
J: TRBJ1-6; V: TRBV25-1; CDR3: ASSELRGPHSPLH
J: TRBJ2-7; V: TRBV12-3/TRBV12-4; CDR3: ASSPTTSGYHNEQY
J: TRBJ1-6; V: TRBV28; CDR3: ASSSPGQGDSPLH
J: TRBJ2-1; V: TRBV5-1; CDR3: ASSVRGGAYNEQF
J: TRBJ2-1; V: TRBV9; CDR3: ASSVTVSGSGLTPNEQF
J: TRBJ2-7; V: TRBV20-1; CDR3: SARDGGATSYEQY
J: TRBJ2-6; V: TRBV20-1; CDR3: SASHWGANVLT
J: TRBJ2-2; V: TRBV12-3/TRBV12-4; CDR3: ASSFGQGAWAGELF
J: TRBJ2-1; V: TRBV20-1; CDR3: SAGPVNSYNEQF
J: NA; V: TRBV5-6; CDR3: ASSLVGAEETQY
J: TRBJ1-2; V: TRBV7-8; CDR3: ASSLAGQGYYGYT
J: TRBJ2-4; V: TRBV4-1; CDR3: ASSQEGIWDIQY
J: NA; V: TRBV2; CDR3: ASTLGTSGSYEQY
J: TRBJ2-7; V: TRBV5-1; CDR3: ASSVGASGDLRY
J: TRBJ1-5; V: TRBV27; CDR3: ASSWGGQPQH
J: TRBJ2-7; V: TRBV4-1; CDR3: ASSPAESYNEQY